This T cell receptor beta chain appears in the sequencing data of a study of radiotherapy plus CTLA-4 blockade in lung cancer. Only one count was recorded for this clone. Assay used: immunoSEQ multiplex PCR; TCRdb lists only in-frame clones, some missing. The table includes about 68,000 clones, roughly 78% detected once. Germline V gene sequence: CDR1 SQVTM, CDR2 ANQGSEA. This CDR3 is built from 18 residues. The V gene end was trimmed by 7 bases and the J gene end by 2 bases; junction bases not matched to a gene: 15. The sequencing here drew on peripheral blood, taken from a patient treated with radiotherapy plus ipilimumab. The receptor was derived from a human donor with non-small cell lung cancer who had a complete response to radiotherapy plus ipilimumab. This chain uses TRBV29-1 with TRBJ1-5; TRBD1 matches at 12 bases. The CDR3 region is CSALTGTGGAWGNQPQHF. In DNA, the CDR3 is TGCAGCGCCTTAACGGGGACAGGGGGCGCTTGGGGCAATCAGCCCCAGCATTTT.